The clone carrying this TCR beta chain was recorded a few times. The antigen is undetermined. With V trimmed by 0 bases and J by 8 bases, 3 bases remained unmatched. The CDR3 covers 15 residues. Germline V gene data show CDR1 as LNHDA and CDR2 as SQIVND (reference sequence). TCR beta CDR3 regions were amplified from RNA. HTBI primers were the set used in a first-round RT-PCR of the TCR CDR3. TCRdb itself ran the multiplex PCR reads through MiXCR, one entry per CDR3 protein. Here the sample spans some 690,000 distinct CDR3 sequences, 17% being singletons. Orbital computed tomography, thyroid ultrasound, serum thyroxine and TRAb, and clinical symptoms together informed the diagnoses. Extraction of PBMCs used roughly 10 ml of fresh peripheral blood. This record comes from a study of T cells in Graves' hyperthyroidism and ophthalmopathy. The study, taken as a whole, reports: The model's output predicted ophthalmopathy at a median of roughly 6.9 months prior to onset.

This clonotype was sampled from a man aged 45 to 65 with Graves' hyperthyroidism. Sequencing input: blood. The chain combines TRBV19 with TRBJ2-1; 11 nucleotides line up with TRBD2. In DNA form, the CDR3 reads TGTGCCAGTAGTATAGATAGCGGGAGGGCCTATGAGCAGTTCTTC. This sequence encodes CASSIDSGRAYEQFF.